This T cell receptor (beta chain) appears in the sequencing data of a study of CD8 T cells in ankylosing spondylitis. Study-wide findings and caveats: Made up of eight or nine highly homologous variants, a TCR beta motif appeared characteristic of ankylosing spondylitis blood. Some of the motif variants had earlier been found in reactive arthritis patients' fluid and blood. Disease-linked clones were CD8+ and relatively rare in peripheral blood.

5'-RACE, quantitative and with molecular barcodes, yielded the TCR beta libraries. TCRdb called the 5' RACE reads again in MiXCR, with one record for every CDR3 protein. The sample consists of about 130,000 distinct CDR3 sequences, more than 6.5% of them appearing once. This clonotype was seen a few times. Its cognate antigen is unknown. Trimming took 0 bases from V and 2 from J, leaving 12 bases between them. The germline V gene encodes CDR1 SGHRS and CDR2 YFSETQ. The CDR3 sequence is 16 residues long. The rearrangement links TRBV5-1 to TRBJ2-1; TRBD2 might be the D (6 bases). The sequenced sample was blood, either unsorted or a sorted T cell fraction (not recorded which). The receptor comes from a male donor with ankylosing spondylitis or in good health (not recorded which). CDR3 DNA: TGCGCCAGCAGCTTGGACGGAGGGGTTACCTACAATGAGCAGTTCTTC. Translating it yields CASSLDGGVTYNEQFF.